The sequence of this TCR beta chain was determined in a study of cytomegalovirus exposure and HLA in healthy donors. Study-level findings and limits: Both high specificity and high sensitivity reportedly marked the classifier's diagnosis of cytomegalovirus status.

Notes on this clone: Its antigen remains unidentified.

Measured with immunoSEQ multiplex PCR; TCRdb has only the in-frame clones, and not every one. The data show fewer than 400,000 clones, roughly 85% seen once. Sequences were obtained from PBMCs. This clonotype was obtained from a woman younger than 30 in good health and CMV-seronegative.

The CDR3 protein is CSAPTPDTQYF. The CDR3 nucleotides read TGCAGTGCACCGACACCAGATACGCAGTATTTT. The genes are TRBV20-1 and TRBJ2-3, with unresolved D. Between the trimmed V and J ends, which lost 6 bases and 4 bases, there was a span of 8 bases. The CDR3 length is 11 residues. Germline loops: CDR1 DFQATT, CDR2 SNEGSKA (reference sequence).